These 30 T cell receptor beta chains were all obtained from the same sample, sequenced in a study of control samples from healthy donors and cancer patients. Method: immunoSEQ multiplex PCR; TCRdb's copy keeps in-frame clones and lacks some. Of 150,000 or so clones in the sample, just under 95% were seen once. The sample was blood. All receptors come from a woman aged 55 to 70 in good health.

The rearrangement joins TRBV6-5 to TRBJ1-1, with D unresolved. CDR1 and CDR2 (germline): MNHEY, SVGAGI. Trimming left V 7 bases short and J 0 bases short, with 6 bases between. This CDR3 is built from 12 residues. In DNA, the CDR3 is TGTGCCAGCACTGGGATGAACACTGAAGCTTTCTTT. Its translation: CASTGMNTEAFF.

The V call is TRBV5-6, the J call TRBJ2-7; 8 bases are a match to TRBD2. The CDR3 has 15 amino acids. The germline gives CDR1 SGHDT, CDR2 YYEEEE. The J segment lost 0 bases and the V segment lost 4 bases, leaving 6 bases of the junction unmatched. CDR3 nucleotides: TGTGCCAGCAGCAGGGCGGGGGGTTTCTCCTACGAGCAGTACTTC. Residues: CASSRAGGFSYEQYF.

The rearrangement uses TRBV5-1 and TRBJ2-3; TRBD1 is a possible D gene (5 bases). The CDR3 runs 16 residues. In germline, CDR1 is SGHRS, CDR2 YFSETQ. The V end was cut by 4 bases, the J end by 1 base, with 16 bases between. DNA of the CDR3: TGCGCCAGCAGCACCGCCTGGATCAGGGGCACAGATACGCAGTATTTT. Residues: CASSTAWIRGTDTQYF.

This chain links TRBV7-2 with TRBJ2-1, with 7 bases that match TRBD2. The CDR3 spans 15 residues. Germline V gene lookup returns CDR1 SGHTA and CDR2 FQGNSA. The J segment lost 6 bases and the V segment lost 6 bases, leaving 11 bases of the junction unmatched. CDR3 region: CASSRRTSSFNEQFF. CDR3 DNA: TGTGCCAGCAGTCGACGGACTAGTTCTTTCAATGAGCAGTTCTTC. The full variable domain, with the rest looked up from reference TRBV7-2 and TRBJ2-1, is GAGVSQSPSNKVTEKGKDVELRCDPISGHTALYWYRQSLGQGLEFLIYFQGNSAPDKSGLPSDRFSAERTGGSVSTLTIQRTQQEDSAVYLCASSRRTSSFNEQFFGPGTRLTVL.

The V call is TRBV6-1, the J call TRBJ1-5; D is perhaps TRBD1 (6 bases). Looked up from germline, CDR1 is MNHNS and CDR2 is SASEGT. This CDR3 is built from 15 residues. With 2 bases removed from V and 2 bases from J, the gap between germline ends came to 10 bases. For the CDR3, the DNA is TGTGCCAGCAGTGAATCCGGGGGCGGCAATCAGCCCCAGCATTTT. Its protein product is CASSESGGGNQPQHF.

The CDR3: CASNTQGTGAGYTF. Here the CDR3 DNA reads TGTGCCAGCAATACCCAGGGGACAGGGGCTGGCTACACCTTC. The rearrangement links TRBV11-2 to TRBJ1-2, with 10 nucleotides matching TRBD1. The V and J ends lost 7 bases and 7 bases, in that order; junction bases with no gene match: 9. The CDR3 has 14 residues. Germline CDR1 is SGHAT and CDR2 is FQNNGV.

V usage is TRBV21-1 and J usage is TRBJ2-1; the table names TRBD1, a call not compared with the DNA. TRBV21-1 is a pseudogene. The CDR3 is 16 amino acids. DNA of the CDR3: TGTGCCAGCAGCAAAGTGCCAGAACACTCCTACAATGAGCAGTTCTTC. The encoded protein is CASSKVPEHSYNEQFF.

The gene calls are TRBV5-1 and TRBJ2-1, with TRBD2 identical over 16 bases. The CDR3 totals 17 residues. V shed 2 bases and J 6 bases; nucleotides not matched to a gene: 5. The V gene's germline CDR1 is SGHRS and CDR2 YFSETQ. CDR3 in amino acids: CASSFSGTSGGANEQFF. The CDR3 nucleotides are TGCGCCAGCAGCTTCTCCGGGACTAGCGGGGGGGCCAATGAGCAGTTCTTC.

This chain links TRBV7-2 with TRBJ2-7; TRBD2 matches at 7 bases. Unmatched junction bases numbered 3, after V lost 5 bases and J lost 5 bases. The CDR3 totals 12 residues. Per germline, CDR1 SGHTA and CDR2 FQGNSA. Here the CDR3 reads CASSPTSHEQYF. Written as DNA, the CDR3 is TGTGCCAGCAGCCCGACTAGCCACGAGCAGTACTTC.

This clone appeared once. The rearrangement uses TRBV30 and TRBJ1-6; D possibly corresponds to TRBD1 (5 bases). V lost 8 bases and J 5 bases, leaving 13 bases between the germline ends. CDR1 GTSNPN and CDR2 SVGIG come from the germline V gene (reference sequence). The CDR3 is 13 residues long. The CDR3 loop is CAGMDTDNSPLHF. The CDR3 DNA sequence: TGTGCCGGGATGGACACTGATAATTCACCCCTCCACTTT. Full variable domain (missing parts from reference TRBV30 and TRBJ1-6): SQTIHQWPATLVQPVGSPLSLECTVEGTSNPNLYWYRQAAGRGLQLLFYSVGIGQISSEVPQNLSASRPQDRQFILSSKKLLLSDSGFYLCAGMDTDNSPLHFGNGTRLTVT.

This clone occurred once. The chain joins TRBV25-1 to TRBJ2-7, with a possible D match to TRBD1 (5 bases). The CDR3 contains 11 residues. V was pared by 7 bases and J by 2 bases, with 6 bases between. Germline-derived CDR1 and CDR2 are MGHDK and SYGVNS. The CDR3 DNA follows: TGTGCCAGCAAAGGGGCCTACGAGCAGTACTTC. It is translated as CASKGAYEQYF.

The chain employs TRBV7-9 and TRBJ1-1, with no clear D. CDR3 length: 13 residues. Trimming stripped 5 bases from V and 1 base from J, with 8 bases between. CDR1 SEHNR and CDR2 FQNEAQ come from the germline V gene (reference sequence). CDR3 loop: CASSPWGNTEAFF. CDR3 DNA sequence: TGTGCCAGCAGCCCATGGGGGAACACTGAAGCTTTCTTT.

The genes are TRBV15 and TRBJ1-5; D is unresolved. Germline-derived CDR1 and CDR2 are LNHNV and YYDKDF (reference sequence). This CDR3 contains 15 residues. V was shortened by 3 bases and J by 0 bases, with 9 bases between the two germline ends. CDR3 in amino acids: CATSRESYSNQPQHF. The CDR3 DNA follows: TGTGCCACCAGCAGGGAAAGTTATAGCAATCAGCCCCAGCATTTT.

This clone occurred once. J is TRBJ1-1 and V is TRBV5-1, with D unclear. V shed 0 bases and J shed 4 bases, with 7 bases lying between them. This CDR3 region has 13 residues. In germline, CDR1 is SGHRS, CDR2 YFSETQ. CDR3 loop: CASSLGGSTEAFF. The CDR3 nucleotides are TGCGCCAGCAGCTTGGGAGGGAGCACTGAAGCTTTCTTT.

CDR3 coding DNA: TGCGCCAGCAGCCAAGGGGCTAGCCCACAACAAGAGACCCAGTACTTC. This translates into CASSQGASPQQETQYF. V and J are TRBV4-3 and TRBJ2-5, with TRBD2 as a possible D gene (5 bases). CDR1 and CDR2 (germline): LGHNA, YSLEER. There are 16 residues in the CDR3. Trimming removed 1 base from V and 2 bases from J, with 14 bases in between.

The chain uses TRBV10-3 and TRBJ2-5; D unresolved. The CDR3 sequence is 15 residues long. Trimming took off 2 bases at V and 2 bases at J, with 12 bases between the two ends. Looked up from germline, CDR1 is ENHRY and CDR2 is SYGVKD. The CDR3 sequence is CAISEAWGTQETQYF. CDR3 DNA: TGTGCCATCAGTGAGGCTTGGGGTACTCAAGAGACCCAGTACTTC.

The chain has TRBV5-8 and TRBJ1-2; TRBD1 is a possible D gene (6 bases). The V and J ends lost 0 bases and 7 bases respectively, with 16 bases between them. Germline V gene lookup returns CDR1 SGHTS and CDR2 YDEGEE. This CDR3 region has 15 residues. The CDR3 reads CASSLEPGELAGYTF. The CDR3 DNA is TGTGCCAGCAGCTTGGAGCCAGGGGAATTGGCTGGCTACACCTTC. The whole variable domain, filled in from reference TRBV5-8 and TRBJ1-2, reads EAGVTQSPTHLIKTRGQQATLRCSPISGHTSVYWYQQALGLGLQFLLWYDEGEERNRGNFPPRFSGRQFPNYSSELNVNALELEDSALYLCASSLEPGELAGYTFGSGTRLTVV.

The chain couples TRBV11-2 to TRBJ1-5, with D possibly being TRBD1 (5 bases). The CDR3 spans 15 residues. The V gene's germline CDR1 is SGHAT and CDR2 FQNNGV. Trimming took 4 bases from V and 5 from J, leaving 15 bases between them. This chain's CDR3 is CASSSGTAGDQPQHF. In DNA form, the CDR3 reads TGTGCCAGCAGCTCGGGGACCGCCGGGGATCAGCCCCAGCATTTT.

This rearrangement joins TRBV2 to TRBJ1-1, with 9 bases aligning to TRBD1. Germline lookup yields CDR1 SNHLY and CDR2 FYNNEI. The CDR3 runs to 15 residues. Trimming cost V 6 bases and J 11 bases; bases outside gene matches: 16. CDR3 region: CASSEQNTQGALAFF. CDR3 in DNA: TGTGCCAGCAGCGAACAGAATACACAGGGGGCCTTGGCTTTCTTT.

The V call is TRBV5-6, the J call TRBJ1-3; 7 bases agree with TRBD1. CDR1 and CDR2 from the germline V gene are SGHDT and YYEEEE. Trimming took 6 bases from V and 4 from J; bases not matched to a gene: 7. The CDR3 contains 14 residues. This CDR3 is CASTRQGVGNTIYF. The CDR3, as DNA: TGTGCCAGCACCAGACAGGGCGTCGGAAACACCATATATTTT.

This CDR3 is CASRDRDGNTEAFF. The CDR3 nucleotides read TGTGCCAGTAGGGACCGAGACGGCAACACTGAAGCTTTCTTT. The rearrangement links TRBV19 to TRBJ1-1, with D uncertain. Between the trimmed V and J ends, which lost 6 bases and 2 bases, there was a span of 13 bases. CDR1 is LNHDA and CDR2 is SQIVND in the germline V gene (reference sequence). CDR3 length: 14 amino acids.

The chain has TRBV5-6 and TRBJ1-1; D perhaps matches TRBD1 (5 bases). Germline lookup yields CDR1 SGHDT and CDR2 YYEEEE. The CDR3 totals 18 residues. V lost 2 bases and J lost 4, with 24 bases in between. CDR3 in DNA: TGTGCCAGCAGCTTTCGCCGATCGACGGGCAGGGCGGGCACTGAAGCTTTCTTT. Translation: CASSFRRSTGRAGTEAFF.

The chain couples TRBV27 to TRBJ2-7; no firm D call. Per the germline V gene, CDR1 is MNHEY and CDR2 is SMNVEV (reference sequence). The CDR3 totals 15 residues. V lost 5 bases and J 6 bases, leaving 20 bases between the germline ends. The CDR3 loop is CASSLVPLRALEQYF. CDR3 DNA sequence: TGTGCCAGCAGTCTGGTCCCTCTCCGGGCTCTCGAGCAGTACTTC.

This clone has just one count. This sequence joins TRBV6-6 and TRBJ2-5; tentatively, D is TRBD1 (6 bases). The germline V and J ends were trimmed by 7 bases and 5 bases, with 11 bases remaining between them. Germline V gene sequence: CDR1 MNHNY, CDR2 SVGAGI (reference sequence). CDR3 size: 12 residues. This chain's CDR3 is CASKQGRETQYF. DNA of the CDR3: TGTGCCAGCAAACAGGGACGGGAGACCCAGTACTTC.

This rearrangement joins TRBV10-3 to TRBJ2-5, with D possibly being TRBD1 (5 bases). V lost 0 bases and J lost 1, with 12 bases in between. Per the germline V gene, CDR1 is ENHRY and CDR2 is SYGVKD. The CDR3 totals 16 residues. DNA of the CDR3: TGTGCCATCAGTGAGTCAGGGGCTTCGACCCAAGAGACCCAGTACTTC. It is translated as CAISESGASTQETQYF.

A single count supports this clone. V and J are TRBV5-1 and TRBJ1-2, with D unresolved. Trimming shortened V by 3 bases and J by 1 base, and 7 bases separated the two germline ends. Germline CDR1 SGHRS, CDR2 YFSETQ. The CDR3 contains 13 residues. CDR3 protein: CASSYQVNYGYTF. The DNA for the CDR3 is TGCGCCAGCAGCTATCAGGTTAACTATGGCTACACCTTC.

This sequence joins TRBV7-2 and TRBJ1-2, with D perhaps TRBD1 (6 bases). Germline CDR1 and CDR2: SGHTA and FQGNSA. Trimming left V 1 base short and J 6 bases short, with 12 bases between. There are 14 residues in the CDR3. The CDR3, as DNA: TGTGCCAGCAGCTTAGATACAGGGAACGATGGCTACACCTTC. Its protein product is CASSLDTGNDGYTF.

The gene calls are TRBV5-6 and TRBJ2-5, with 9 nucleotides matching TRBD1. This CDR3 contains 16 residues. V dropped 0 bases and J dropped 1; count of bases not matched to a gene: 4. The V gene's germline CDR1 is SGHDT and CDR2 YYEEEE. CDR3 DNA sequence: TGTGCCAGCAGCTTGGGGGGACAGGGCCTCCAAGAGACCCAGTACTTC. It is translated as CASSLGGQGLQETQYF.

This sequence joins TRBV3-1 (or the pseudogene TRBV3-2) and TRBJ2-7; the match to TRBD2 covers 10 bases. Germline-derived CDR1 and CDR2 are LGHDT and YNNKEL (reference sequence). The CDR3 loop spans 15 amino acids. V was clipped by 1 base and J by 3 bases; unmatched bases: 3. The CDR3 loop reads CASSQGSGGYYEQYF. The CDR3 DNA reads TGTGCCAGCAGCCAAGGTAGCGGGGGGTACTACGAGCAGTACTTC.

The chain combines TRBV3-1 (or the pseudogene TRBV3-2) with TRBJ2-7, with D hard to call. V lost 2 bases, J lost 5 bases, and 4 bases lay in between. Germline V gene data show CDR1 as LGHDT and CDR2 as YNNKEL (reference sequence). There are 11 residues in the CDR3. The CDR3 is CASSQSDEQYF. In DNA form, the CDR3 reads TGTGCCAGCAGCCAAAGTGACGAGCAGTACTTC.